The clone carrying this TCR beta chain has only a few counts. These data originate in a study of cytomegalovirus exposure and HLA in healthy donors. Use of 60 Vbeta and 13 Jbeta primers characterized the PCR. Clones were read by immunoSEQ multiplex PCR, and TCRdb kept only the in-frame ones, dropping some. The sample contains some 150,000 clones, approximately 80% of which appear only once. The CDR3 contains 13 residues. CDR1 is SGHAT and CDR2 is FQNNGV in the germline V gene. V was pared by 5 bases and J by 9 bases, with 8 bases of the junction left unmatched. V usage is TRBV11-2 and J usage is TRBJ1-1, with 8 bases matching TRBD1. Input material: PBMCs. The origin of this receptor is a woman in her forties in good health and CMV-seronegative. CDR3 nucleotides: TGTGCCAGCAGCCAAAGACAGGGGACTAAAGCTTTCTTT. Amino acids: CASSQRQGTKAFF.